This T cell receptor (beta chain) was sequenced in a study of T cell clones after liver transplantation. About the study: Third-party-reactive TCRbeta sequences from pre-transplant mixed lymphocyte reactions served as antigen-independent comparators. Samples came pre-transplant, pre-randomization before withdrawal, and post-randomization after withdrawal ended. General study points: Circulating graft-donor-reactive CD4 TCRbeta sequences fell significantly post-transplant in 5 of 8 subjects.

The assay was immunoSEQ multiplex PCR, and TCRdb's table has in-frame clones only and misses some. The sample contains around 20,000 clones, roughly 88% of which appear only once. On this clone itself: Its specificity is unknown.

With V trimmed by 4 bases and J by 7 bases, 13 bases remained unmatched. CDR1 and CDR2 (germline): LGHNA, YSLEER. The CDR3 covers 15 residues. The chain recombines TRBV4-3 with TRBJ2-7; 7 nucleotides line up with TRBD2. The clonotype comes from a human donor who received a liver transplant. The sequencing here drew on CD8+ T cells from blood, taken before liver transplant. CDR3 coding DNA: TGCGCCAGCAGCCCACACCTCGGGACTACGGGGGAGCAGTACTTC. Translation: CASSPHLGTTGEQYF.